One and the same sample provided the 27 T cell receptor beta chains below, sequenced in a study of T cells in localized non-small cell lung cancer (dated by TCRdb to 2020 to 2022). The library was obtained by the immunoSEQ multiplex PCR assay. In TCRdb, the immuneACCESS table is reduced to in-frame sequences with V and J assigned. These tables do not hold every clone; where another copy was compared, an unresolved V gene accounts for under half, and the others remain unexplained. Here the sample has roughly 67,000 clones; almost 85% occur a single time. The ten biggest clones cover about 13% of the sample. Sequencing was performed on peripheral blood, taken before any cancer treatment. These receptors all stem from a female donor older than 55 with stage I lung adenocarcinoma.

The CDR3 here is CAWSHVTGGGINLQYF. The DNA for the CDR3 is TGTGCCTGGAGTCACGTGACCGGTGGAGGGATTAACCTGCAGTACTTC. This chain links TRBV30 with TRBJ2-7; D is possibly TRBD2 (6 bases). Trimming shortened V by 2 bases and J by 9 bases, and 26 bases separated the two germline ends. CDR3 size: 16 residues. Germline CDR1 reads GTSNPN; CDR2 reads SVGIG (reference sequence).

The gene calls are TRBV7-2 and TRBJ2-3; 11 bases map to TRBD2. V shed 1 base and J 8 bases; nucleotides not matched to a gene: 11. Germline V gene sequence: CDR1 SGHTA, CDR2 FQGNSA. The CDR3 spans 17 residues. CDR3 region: CASSLGGGLAGGVTQYF. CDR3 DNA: TGTGCCAGCAGCTTAGGGGGCGGGCTAGCGGGAGGTGTTACGCAGTATTTT.

CDR3 nucleotides: TGTGCCAGCAGTTCGCTACAGGGCCCACGGACATTCTATGGCTACACCTTC. This translates into CASSSLQGPRTFYGYTF. The chain employs TRBV28 and TRBJ1-2, with D tentatively TRBD1 (6 bases). From germline, CDR1 is MDHEN and CDR2 SYDVKM. The CDR3 consists of 17 residues. Trimming removed 4 bases at V and 4 bases at J, with 22 bases between.

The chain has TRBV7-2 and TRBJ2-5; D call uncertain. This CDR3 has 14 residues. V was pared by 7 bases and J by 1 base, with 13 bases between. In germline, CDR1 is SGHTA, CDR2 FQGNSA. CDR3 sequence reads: CASTMGTVQETQYF. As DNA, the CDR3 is TGTGCCAGCACCATGGGAACGGTCCAAGAGACCCAGTACTTC.

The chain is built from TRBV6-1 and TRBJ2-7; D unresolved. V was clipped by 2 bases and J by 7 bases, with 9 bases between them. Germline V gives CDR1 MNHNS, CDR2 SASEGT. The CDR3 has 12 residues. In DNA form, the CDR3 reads TGTGCCAGCAGTGAATTAATAGGAGAGCAGTACTTC. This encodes CASSELIGEQYF.

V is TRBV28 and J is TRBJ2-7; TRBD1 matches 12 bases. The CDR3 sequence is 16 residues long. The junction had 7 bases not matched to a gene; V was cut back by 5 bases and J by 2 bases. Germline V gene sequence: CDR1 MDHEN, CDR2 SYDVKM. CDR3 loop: CASSLTGTGGTYEQYF. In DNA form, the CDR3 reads TGTGCCAGCAGTCTTACCGGGACAGGGGGCACCTACGAGCAGTACTTC.

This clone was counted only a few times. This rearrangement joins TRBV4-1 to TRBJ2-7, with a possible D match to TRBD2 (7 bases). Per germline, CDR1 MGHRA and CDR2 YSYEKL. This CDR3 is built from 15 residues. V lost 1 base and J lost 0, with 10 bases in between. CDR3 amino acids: CASSQGEGDSYEQYF. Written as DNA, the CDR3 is TGCGCCAGCAGCCAAGGGGAGGGGGACTCCTACGAGCAGTACTTC.

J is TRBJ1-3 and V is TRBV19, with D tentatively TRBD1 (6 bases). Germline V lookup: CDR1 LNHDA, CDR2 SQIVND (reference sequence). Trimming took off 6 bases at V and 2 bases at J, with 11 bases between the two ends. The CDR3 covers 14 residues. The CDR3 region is CASRQGTPGNTIYF. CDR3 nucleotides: TGTGCCAGTAGGCAGGGGACACCTGGAAACACCATATATTTT. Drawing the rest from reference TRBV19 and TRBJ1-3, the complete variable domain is DGGITQSPKYLFRKEGQNVTLSCEQNLNHDAMYWYRQDPGQGLRLIYYSQIVNDFQKGDIAEGYSVSREKKESFPLTVTSAQKNPTAFYLCASRQGTPGNTIYFGEGSWLTVV.

The CDR3 DNA is TGTGCCAGCAGCTTGCGGACCCAGAACACAGATACGCAGTATTTT. It specifies CASSLRTQNTDTQYF. This rearrangement joins TRBV5-4 to TRBJ2-3; D remains unclear. V lost 1 base, J lost 2 bases, and 11 bases lay in between. CDR1 is SGHNT, CDR2 YYREEE, per germline (reference sequence). The CDR3 loop spans 15 amino acids.

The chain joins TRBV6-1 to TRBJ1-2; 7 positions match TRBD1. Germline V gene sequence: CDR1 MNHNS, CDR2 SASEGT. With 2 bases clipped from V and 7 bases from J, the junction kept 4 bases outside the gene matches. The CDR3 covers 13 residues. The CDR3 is CASSENRGGGYTF. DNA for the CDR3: TGTGCCAGCAGTGAAAACAGGGGTGGTGGCTACACCTTC.

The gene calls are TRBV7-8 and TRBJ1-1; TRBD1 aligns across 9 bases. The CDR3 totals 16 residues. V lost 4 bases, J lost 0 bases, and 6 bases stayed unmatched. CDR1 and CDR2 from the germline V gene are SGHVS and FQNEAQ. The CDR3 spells CASSSRDRVMNTEAFF. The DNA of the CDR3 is TGTGCCAGCAGCTCTAGGGACAGGGTTATGAACACTGAAGCTTTCTTT.

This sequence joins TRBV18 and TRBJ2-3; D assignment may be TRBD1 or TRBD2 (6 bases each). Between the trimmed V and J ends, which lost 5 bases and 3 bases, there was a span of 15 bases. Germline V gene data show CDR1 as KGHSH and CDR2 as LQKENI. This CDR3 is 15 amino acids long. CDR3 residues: CASSSVGGLTDTQYF. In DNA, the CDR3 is TGTGCCAGCTCATCTGTCGGGGGCCTAACAGATACGCAGTATTTT.

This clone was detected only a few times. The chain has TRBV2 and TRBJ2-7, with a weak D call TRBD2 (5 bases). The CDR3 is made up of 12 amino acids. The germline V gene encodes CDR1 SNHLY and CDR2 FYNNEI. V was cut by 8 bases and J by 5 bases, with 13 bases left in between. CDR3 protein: CASARGPHEQYF. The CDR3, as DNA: TGTGCCAGCGCTCGAGGGCCCCACGAGCAGTACTTC.

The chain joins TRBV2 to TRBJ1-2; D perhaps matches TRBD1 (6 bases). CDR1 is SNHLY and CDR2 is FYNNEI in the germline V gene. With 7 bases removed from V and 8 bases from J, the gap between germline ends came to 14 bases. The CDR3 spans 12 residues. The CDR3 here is CASKSDGGGYTF. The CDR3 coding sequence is TGTGCCAGCAAATCGGACGGGGGCGGCTACACCTTC.

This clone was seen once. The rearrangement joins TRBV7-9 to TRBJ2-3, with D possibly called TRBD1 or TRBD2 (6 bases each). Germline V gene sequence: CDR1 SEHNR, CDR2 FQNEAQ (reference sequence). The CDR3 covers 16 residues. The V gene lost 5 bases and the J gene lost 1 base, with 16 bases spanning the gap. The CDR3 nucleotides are TGTGCCAGCAGCCCCCCGGGGGCGCGGGGCACAGATACGCAGTATTTT. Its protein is CASSPPGARGTDTQYF.

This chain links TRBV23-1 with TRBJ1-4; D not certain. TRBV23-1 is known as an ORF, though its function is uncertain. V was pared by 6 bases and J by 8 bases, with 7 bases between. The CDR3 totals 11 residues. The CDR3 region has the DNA TGCGCCAGCAGGCAGTGGGAAAAACTGTTTTTT. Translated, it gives CASRQWEKLFF.

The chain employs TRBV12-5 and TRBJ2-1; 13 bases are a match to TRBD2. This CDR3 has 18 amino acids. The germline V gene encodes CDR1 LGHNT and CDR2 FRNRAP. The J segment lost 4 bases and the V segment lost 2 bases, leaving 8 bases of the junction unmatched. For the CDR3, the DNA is TGTGCTAGTGGTTTGCCCCGGACTAGCGGGAGCCCATACAATGAGCAGTTCTTC. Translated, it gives CASGLPRTSGSPYNEQFF.

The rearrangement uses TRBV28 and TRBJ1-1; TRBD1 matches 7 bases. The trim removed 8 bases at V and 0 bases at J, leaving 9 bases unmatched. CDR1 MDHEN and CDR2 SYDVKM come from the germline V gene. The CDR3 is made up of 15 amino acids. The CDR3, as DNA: TGTGCCAGCGGTCAAACGGGACAGCTGAACACTGAAGCTTTCTTT. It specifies CASGQTGQLNTEAFF. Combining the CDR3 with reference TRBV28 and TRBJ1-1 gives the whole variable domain DVKVTQSSRYLVKRTGEKVFLECVQDMDHENMFWYRQDPGLGLRLIYFSYDVKMKEKGDIPEGYSVSREKKERFSLILESASTNQTSMYLCASGQTGQLNTEAFFGQGTRLTVV.

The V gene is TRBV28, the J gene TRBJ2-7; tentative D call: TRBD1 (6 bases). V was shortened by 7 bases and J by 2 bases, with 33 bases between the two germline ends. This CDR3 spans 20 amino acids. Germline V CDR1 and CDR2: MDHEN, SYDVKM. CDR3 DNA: TGTGCCAGCAAGGGACATGGGCAGGACGGGGCACTGGCTTTAACCTACGAGCAGTACTTC. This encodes CASKGHGQDGALALTYEQYF.

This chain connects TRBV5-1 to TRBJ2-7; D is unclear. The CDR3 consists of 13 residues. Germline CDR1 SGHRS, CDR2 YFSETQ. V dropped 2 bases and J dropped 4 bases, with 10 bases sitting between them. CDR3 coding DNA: TGCGCCAGCAGCTTTACCACGATTTACGAGCAGTACTTC. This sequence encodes CASSFTTIYEQYF.

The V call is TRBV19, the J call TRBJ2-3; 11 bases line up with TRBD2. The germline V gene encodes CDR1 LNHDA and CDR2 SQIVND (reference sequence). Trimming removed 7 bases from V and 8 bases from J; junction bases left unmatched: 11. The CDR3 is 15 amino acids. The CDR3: CASNPTSGGGGTQYF. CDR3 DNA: TGTGCCAGTAACCCCACTAGCGGGGGAGGTGGTACGCAGTATTTT.

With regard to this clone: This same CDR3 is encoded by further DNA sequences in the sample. In DNA, the CDR3 is TGTGCCATCAGACAGCTTAACTATGGCTACACCTTC. Amino acids: CAIRQLNYGYTF. This chain joins TRBV10-3 and TRBJ1-2, with D uncertain. V was cut by 6 bases and J by 1 base, with 6 bases left in between. The CDR3 length is 12 residues. Germline lookup yields CDR1 ENHRY and CDR2 SYGVKD.

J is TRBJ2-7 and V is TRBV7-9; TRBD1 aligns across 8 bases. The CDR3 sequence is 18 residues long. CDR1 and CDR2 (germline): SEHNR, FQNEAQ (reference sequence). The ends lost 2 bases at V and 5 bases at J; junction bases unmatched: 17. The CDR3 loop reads CASSLLGGRGQGYDEQYF. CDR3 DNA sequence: TGTGCCAGCAGCTTACTGGGGGGCCGAGGACAGGGATATGACGAGCAGTACTTC.

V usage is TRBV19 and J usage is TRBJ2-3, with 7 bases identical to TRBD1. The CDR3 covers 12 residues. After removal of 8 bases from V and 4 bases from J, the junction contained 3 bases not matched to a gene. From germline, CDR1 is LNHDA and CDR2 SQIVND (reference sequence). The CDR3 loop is CASRRGPDTQYF. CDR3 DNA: TGTGCCAGTCGAAGGGGGCCAGATACGCAGTATTTT.

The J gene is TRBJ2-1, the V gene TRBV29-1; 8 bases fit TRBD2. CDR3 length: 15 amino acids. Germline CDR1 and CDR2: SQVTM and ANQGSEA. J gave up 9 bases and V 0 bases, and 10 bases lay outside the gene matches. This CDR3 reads CSVEDSGGLVGEQFF. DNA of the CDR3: TGCAGCGTTGAAGATTCGGGGGGACTAGTCGGTGAGCAGTTCTTC.

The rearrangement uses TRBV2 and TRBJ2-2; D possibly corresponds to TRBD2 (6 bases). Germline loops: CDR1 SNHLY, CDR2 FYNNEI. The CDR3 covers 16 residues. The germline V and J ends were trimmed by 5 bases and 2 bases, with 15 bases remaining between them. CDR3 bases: TGTGCCAGCAGTTTGGACGGGGGAGTAAACACCGGGGAGCTGTTTTTT. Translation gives CASSLDGGVNTGELFF.

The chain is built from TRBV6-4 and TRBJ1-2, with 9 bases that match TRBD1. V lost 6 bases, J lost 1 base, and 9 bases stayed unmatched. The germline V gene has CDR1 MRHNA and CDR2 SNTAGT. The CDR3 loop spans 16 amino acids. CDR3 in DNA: TGTGCCAGCAGGCGGACAGGGGTCGATCTTAACTATGGCTACACCTTC. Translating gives CASRRTGVDLNYGYTF.